This TCR beta chain was identified during a study of shared clonotypes between healthy human individuals. The CDR3 is made up of 15 amino acids. Germline trimming cut 2 bases from V and 3 bases from J; bases unmatched to any gene: 5. Germline CDR1 and CDR2: SGHKS and YYEKEE (reference sequence). Some clones are missing from TCRdb's copy, which holds only in-frame ones; the method was immunoSEQ multiplex PCR. The profile shows some 2,400,000 clones, approximately 96% of them singletons. What was sequenced was naive CD4+ T cells sorted from blood. The subset denotes: CD45RA+ positively selected. This clonotype was sampled from a man aged 18 to 29 in good health. This chain links TRBV5-5 with TRBJ2-7; 10 bases line up with TRBD1. The CDR3, as DNA: TGTGCCAGCAGCTTAAGGGACAGGGGAGTCTACGAGCAGTACTTC. Protein product: CASSLRDRGVYEQYF.